This T cell receptor (beta chain) was sequenced during a study of T cell changes during pregnancy in multiple sclerosis. TCRdb keeps only in-frame clones here, not all; method: immunoSEQ multiplex PCR. This table holds 38,000 or so clones, around 87% found once. Germline assignment: CDR1 SGHVS and CDR2 FNYEAQ. V lost 1 base, J lost 6 bases, and 11 bases stayed unmatched. The CDR3 runs 17 residues. This clonotype was obtained from a female donor with multiple sclerosis, enrolled in a pregnancy study. The chain links TRBV7-6 to TRBJ2-1; 8 bases agree with TRBD2. This material consisted of CD4+ T cells from peripheral blood mononuclear cells, taken in the second trimester of pregnancy. The CDR3 here is CASSLEFSGTSGNEQFF. CDR3 nucleotides: TGTGCCAGCAGCTTAGAATTTAGCGGGACTTCCGGCAATGAGCAGTTCTTC.